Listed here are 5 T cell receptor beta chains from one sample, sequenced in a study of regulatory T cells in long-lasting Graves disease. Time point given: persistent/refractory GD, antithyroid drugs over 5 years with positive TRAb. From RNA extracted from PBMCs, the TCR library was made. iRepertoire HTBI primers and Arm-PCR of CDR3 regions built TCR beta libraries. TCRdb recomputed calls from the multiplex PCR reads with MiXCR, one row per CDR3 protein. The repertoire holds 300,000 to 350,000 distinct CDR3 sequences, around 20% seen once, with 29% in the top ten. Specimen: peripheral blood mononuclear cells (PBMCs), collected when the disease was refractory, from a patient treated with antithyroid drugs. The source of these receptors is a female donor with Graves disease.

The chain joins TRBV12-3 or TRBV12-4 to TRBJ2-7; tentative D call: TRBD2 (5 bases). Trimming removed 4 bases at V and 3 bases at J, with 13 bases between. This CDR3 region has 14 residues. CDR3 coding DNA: TGTGCCAGCAGTTCTGGCGGGCTAAACTACGAGCAGTACTTC. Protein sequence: CASSSGGLNYEQYF.

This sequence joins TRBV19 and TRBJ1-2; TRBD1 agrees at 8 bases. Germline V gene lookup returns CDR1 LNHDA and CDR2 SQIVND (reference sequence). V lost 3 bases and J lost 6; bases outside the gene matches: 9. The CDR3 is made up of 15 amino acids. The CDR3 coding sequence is TGTGCCAGTAGTATTTTGGGACAGGTAATGGATGGCTACACCTTC. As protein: CASSILGQVMDGYTF.

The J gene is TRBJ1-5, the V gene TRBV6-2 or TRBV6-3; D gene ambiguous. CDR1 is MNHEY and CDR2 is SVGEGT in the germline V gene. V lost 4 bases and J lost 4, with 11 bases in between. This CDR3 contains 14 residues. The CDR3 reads CASSSSATNQPQHF. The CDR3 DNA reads TGTGCCAGCAGTTCATCAGCGACAAATCAGCCCCAGCATTTT.

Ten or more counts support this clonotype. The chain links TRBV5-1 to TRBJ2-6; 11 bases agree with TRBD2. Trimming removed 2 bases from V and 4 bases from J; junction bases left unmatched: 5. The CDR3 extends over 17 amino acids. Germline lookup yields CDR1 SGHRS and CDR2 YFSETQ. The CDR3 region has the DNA TGCGCCAGCAGCTTACTAGCGGGAGAGGACGGGGCCAACGTCCTGACTTTC. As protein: CASSLLAGEDGANVLTF. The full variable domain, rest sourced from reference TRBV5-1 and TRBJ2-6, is KAGVTQTPRYLIKTRGQQVTLSCSPISGHRSVSWYQQTPGQGLQFLFEYFSETQRNKGNFPGRFSGRQFSNSRSEMNVSTLELGDSALYLCASSLLAGEDGANVLTFGAGSRLTVL.

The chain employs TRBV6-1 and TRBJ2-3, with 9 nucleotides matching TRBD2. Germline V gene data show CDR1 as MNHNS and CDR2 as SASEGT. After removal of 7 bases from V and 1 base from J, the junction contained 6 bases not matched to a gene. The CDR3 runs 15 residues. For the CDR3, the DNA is TGTGCCAGCAAGACTAGCGGAGAGGGCACAGATACGCAGTATTTT. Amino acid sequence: CASKTSGEGTDTQYF.